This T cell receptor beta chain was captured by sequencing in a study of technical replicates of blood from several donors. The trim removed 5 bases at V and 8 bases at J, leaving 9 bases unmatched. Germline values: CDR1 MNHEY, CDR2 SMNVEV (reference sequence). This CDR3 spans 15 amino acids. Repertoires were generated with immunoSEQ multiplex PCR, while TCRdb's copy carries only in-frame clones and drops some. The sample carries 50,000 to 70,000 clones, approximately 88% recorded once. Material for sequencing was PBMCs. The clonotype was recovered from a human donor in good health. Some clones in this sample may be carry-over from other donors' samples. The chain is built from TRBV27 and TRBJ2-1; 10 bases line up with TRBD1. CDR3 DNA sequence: TGTGCCAGCAGTGACAGGGGGCGGCTATCGGATGAGCAGTTCTTC. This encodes CASSDRGRLSDEQFF.